The clone carrying this T cell receptor (beta chain) is a singleton in its sample. Its specificity is not known. The assay was immunoSEQ multiplex PCR, and TCRdb's table has in-frame clones only and misses some. The table lists about 680,000 clones, approximately 88% of them singletons. The sample belongs to a study of Ad26.COV2.S vaccination and SARS-CoV-2 variants. As for the study in general: Donor was one of the participants in the Ad26.COV2.S arm of the COV1001 trial. Study results and limitations: Vaccinated and placebo-treated recipients had similar non-spike TCR breadth. The placebo group had lower spike-specific TCR breadth than the vaccine recipients did.

Treatment indicated: about 20 received Ad26.COV2.S at low or high dose, single or two shots; 5 received placebo; per-sample allocation not given. Collection of the samples took place on day 63 after the first injection of vaccine or placebo. An Ad26 vector was used to express Wuhan-strain SARS-CoV-2 spike as the vaccine. The CDR3 runs to 13 residues. From germline, CDR1 is SGHAT and CDR2 FQNNGV. V was shortened by 2 bases and J by 3 bases, with 7 bases between the two germline ends. The clonotype comes from a person aged 18-60 years who received the Ad26.COV2.S COVID-19 vaccine or a placebo. The chain links TRBV11-2 to TRBJ2-5; D is ambiguous. Sequenced material: peripheral blood, taken in a trial of Ad26.COV2.S vaccine versus placebo. As DNA, the CDR3 is TGTGCCAGCAGCTTACGGGCCAAAGAGACCCAGTACTTC. Its protein product is CASSLRAKETQYF.